This T cell receptor (beta chain) derives from a study of T cell responses to AZD1222 COVID-19 vaccine. Germline V gene lookup returns CDR1 SGHNT and CDR2 YYREEE (reference sequence). The CDR3 is 13 residues long. V lost 4 bases, J lost 4 bases, and 11 bases lay in between. Only in-frame clones appear in the TCRdb table, and some are missing; sequencing was by immunoSEQ multiplex PCR. There are some 130,000 clones in the sample; about nine tenths occur only once, and 6% to 7.5% lies in the top ten. Sequencing was performed on peripheral blood, taken on day 0 of AZD1222 vaccination. This sequence originates from an adult in good health. This chain uses TRBV5-4 with TRBJ1-1; no reliable D call. CDR3 residues: CASSGDFSTEAFF. In nucleotides, the CDR3 is TGTGCCAGCAGCGGGGATTTTAGCACTGAAGCTTTCTTT.